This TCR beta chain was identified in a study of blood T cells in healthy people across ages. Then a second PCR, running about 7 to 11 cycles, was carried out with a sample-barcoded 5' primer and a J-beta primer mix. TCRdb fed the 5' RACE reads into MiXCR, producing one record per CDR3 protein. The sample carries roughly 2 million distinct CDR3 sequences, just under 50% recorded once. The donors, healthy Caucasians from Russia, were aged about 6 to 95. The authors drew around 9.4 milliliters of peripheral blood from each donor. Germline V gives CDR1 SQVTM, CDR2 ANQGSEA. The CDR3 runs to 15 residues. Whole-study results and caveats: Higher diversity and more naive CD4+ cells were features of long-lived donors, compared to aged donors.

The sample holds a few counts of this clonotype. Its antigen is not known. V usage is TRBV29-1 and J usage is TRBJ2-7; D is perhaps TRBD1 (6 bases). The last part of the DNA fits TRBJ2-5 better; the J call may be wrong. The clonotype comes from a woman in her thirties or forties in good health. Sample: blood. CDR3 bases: TGCAGCGTTCCCGAAGGGGGACCTTTAGTTGAGACCCAGTACTTC. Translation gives CSVPEGGPLVETQYF.